This TCR beta chain was recorded in a study of cytomegalovirus exposure and HLA in healthy donors. Germline V gene sequence: CDR1 LGHNA, CDR2 YNFKEQ. The CDR3 is 20 residues long. V lost 3 bases, J lost 0 bases, and 11 bases stayed unmatched. A multiplex PCR was run with 60 Vbeta primers and 13 Jbeta primers. Clones were read by immunoSEQ multiplex PCR, and TCRdb kept only the in-frame ones, dropping some. The table has 130,000 to 150,000 clones, approximately 80% seen once. Study-level findings and limits: Among donors in an Asian-associated ancestry cluster, a later analysis reportedly found fewer N-insertions than the roughly 610-donor mean. Productive rates of about 87% or about 30% were seen for most TCR beta V segments in an earlier analysis. Indistinguishability led to the exclusion of some V segments, TRBV6-2 and TRBV6-3 included. Usually a TCR sequence was rare, but some public TCRs were found in many donors.

On this clone: Its antigen is still unknown.

The rearrangement links TRBV4-2 to TRBJ2-6, with 10 bases that match TRBD2. Input material: PBMCs. The TCR comes from a male donor in good health and CMV-seropositive. The CDR3 region has the DNA TGTGCCAGCAGCCAGGCTCTTTTAGCGGGGGGAAGCTCTGGGGCCAACGTCCTGACTTTC. Amino acid sequence: CASSQALLAGGSSGANVLTF.